The 5 T cell receptor beta chains in this list originate from one sample, sequenced in a study of blood T cell repertoires in COVID-19. Using immunoSEQ multiplex PCR, the repertoire was profiled, and TCRdb retains in-frame clones only, with some absent. The table has 270,000 or so clones, 90% seen once. Sample: peripheral blood. The source is a woman aged 55-69 years with COVID-19, enrolled during active disease.

CDR3 in DNA: TGTGCCACCAGCAGAGTCGCGGGAGGATATCAGCCCCAGCATTTT. It is translated as CATSRVAGGYQPQHF. The chain is built from TRBV15 and TRBJ1-5; D call uncertain. This CDR3 is built from 15 residues. Germline V gene lookup returns CDR1 LNHNV and CDR2 YYDKDF (reference sequence). The V gene lost 1 base and the J gene lost 5 bases, with 12 bases spanning the gap. Full variable domain (outside the CDR3, taken from reference TRBV15 and TRBJ1-5): DAMVIQNPRYQVTQFGKPVTLSCSQTLNHNVMYWYQQKSSQAPKLLFHYYDKDFNNEADTPDNFQSRRPNTSFCFLDIRSPGLGDTAMYLCATSRVAGGYQPQHFGDGTRLSIL.

The chain uses TRBV19 and TRBJ2-5, with TRBD2 matching 8 bases. V lost 4 bases and J lost 4; bases outside the gene matches: 8. CDR3 length: 15 residues. Germline V CDR1 and CDR2: LNHDA, SQIVND (reference sequence). For the CDR3, the DNA is TGTGCCAGTAGTACTCTAGCGGGTGCGGGAGAGACCCAGTACTTC. This codes for CASSTLAGAGETQYF.

The V call is TRBV3-1 (or the pseudogene TRBV3-2), the J call TRBJ2-4; 11 nucleotides agree with TRBD2. Germline V CDR1 and CDR2: LGHDT, YNNKEL (reference sequence). The CDR3 covers 20 residues. The V segment lost 0 bases and the J segment 0 bases; nucleotides outside the gene matches: 10. The DNA for the CDR3 is TGTGCCAGCAGCCAAGATCGAAGGACTAGCGGGCGACTAGCCAAAAACATTCAGTACTTC. It yields the protein CASSQDRRTSGRLAKNIQYF.

The rearrangement links TRBV9 to TRBJ2-5; 7 nucleotides agree with TRBD1. Germline lookup yields CDR1 SGDLS and CDR2 YYNGEE. The CDR3 is 14 amino acids. The V segment lost 0 bases and the J segment 1 base; nucleotides outside the gene matches: 0. CDR3 coding DNA: TGTGCCAGCAGCGTAGAGGGGGCCCAAGAGACCCAGTACTTC. Its translation: CASSVEGAQETQYF.

The chain joins TRBV19 to TRBJ2-7, with a weak D call TRBD1 (5 bases). The germline CDR1 and CDR2 sequences are LNHDA and SQIVND (reference sequence). V dropped 1 base and J dropped 8 bases, with 9 bases sitting between them. This CDR3 region has 12 residues. In nucleotides, the CDR3 is TGTGCCAGTAGTATAGCAGGGAATAAGCAGTACTTC. Translating gives CASSIAGNKQYF.